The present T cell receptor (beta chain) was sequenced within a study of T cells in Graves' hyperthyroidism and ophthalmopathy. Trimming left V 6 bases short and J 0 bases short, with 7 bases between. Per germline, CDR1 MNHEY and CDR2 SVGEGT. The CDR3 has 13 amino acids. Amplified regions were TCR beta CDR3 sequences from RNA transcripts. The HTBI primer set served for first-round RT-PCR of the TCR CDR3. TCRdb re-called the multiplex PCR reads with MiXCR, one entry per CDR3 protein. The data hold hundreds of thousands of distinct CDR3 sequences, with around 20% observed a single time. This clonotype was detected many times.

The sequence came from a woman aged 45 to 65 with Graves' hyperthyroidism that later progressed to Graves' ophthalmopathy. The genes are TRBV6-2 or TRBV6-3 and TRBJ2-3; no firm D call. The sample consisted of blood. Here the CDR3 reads CASRKDSTDTQYF. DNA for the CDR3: TGTGCCAGCAGGAAGGACAGCACAGATACGCAGTATTTT.